The 6 T cell receptor beta chains given below trace back to one sample, sequenced in a study of shared clonotypes between healthy human individuals. Using immunoSEQ multiplex PCR, the repertoire was profiled, and TCRdb retains in-frame clones only, with some absent. The table records roughly 110,000 clones, about 67% of them present only once. Sample: memory CD8+ T cells sorted from blood. The subset is: CD45RO+ cells pooled with CCR7-negative TemRA cells. These receptors were taken from a woman in her 30s in good health.

The V and J genes are TRBV5-4 and TRBJ2-7, with TRBD2 matching over 10 bases. Per germline, CDR1 SGHNT and CDR2 YYREEE (reference sequence). The CDR3 covers 16 residues. V shed 4 bases, J shed 4 bases, and the junction held 11 bases outside the gene matches. The CDR3 nucleotides are TGTGCCAGCAGCCAAGGGCTAGCGGGAGAAGGGTACGAGCAGTACTTC. Amino acids: CASSQGLAGEGYEQYF. Full variable domain (remainder filled in from reference TRBV5-4 and TRBJ2-7): ETGVTQSPTHLIKTRGQQVTLRCSSQSGHNTVSWYQQALGQGPQFIFQYYREEENGRGNFPPRFSGLQFPNYSSELNVNALELDDSALYLCASSQGLAGEGYEQYFGPGTRLTVT.

This clone showed up just a few times. The chain has TRBV7-8 and TRBJ2-7, with D perhaps matching TRBD1 (5 bases). The CDR3 consists of 14 residues. CDR1 is SGHVS and CDR2 is FQNEAQ in the germline V gene. V gave up 4 bases and J gave up 2 bases, with 12 bases separating them. The CDR3 region has the DNA TGTGCCAGCAGCTCCCGGACACGGCCCTACGAGCAGTACTTC. Translation gives CASSSRTRPYEQYF. The full variable domain, in which reference TRBV7-8 and TRBJ2-7 provide the parts outside the CDR3, is GAGVSQSPRYKVAKRGQDVALRCDPISGHVSLFWYQQALGQGPEFLTYFQNEAQLDKSGLPSDRFFAERPEGSVSTLKIQRTQQEDSAVYLCASSSRTRPYEQYFGPGTRLTVT.

V usage is TRBV18 and J usage is TRBJ2-3; the match to TRBD2 covers 11 bases. The junction had 5 bases not matched to a gene; V was cut back by 4 bases and J by 2 bases. The CDR3 is 16 amino acids. Germline V gene lookup returns CDR1 KGHSH and CDR2 LQKENI. The CDR3 reads CASSQPLAGVTDTQYF. Written as DNA, the CDR3 is TGTGCCAGCTCACAGCCACTAGCGGGAGTCACAGATACGCAGTATTTT.

Sample share makes this clone medium-sized (0.01 to 0.1%). The sample carries other DNA sequences with the same CDR3. The V and J genes are TRBV2 and TRBJ2-3, with unresolved D. The germline CDR1 and CDR2 sequences are SNHLY and FYNNEI. The CDR3 loop spans 18 amino acids. Trimming pared 6 bases from V and 1 base from J, leaving 23 bases between. CDR3 sequence: CASSLRKAGAEGTDTQYF. As DNA, the CDR3 is TGTGCCAGCAGCCTAAGGAAGGCTGGAGCCGAGGGCACAGATACGCAGTATTTT. Looking up the rest from reference TRBV2 and TRBJ2-3 gives the full variable domain: EPEVTQTPSHQVTQMGQEVILRCVPISNHLYFYWYRQILGQKVEFLVSFYNNEISEKSEIFDDQFSVERPDGSNFTLKIRSTKLEDSAMYFCASSLRKAGAEGTDTQYFGPGTRLTVL.

This clone was counted only a few times. The chain is built from TRBV9 and TRBJ1-4; no definite D call. V was trimmed by 4 bases and J by 5 bases, leaving 12 bases between them. Germline V gene data show CDR1 as SGDLS and CDR2 as YYNGEE. The CDR3 consists of 14 residues. CDR3 nucleotides: TGTGCCAGCAGCCATGGAGGAACGAATGAAAAACTGTTTTTT. Translated, it gives CASSHGGTNEKLFF.

The chain is built from TRBV19 and TRBJ2-2; D may be TRBD2 (5 bases). This CDR3 is 13 amino acids long. The V and J ends lost 10 bases and 1 base respectively, with 10 bases between them. The V gene's germline CDR1 is LNHDA and CDR2 SQIVND (reference sequence). The CDR3 region has the DNA TGTGCCACCAGAGGAGGGAACACCGGGGAGCTGTTTTTT. Translated, it gives CATRGGNTGELFF.